Sequencing of this T cell receptor (beta chain) was carried out in a study of cytomegalovirus exposure and HLA in healthy donors. Whole-study context: A prior study identified over 100 million unique TCR beta sequences from about 179 million T cells. Points from the study as a whole: Cytomegalovirus-associated status was assigned to some 160 TCR beta chains. Productive rates of about 90% or about 30% were seen for most TCR beta V segments in an earlier analysis.

The germline CDR1 and CDR2 sequences are SNHLY and FYNNEI. The CDR3 has 15 residues. The V gene lost 4 bases and the J gene lost 2 bases, with 12 bases spanning the gap. The PCR used 60 Vbeta and 13 Jbeta primers. The assay was immunoSEQ multiplex PCR, and TCRdb's table has in-frame clones only and misses some. The sample lists around 170,000 clones, over 65% occurring once. In the case of this clone: What it binds is not known.

The clonotype was recovered from a woman aged 45-59 years in good health and CMV-seropositive. This sequence joins TRBV2 and TRBJ1-5, with D perhaps TRBD1 (5 bases). The sample was PBMCs. DNA of the CDR3: TGTGCCAGCAGTGTTCAGGGAGGGGGCAATCAGCCCCAGCATTTT. Translated: CASSVQGGGNQPQHF.